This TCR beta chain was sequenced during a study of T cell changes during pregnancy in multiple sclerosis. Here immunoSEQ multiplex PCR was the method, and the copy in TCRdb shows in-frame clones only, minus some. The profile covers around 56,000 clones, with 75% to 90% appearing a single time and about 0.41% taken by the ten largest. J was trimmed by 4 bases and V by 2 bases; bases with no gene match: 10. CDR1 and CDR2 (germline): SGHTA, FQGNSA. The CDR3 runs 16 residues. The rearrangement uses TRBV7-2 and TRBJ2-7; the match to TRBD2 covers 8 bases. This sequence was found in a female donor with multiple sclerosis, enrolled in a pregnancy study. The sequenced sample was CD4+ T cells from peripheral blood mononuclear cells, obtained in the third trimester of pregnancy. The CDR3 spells CASSLFGGVVQYEQYF. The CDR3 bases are TGTGCCAGCAGCTTATTCGGGGGGGTTGTTCAGTACGAGCAGTACTTC.